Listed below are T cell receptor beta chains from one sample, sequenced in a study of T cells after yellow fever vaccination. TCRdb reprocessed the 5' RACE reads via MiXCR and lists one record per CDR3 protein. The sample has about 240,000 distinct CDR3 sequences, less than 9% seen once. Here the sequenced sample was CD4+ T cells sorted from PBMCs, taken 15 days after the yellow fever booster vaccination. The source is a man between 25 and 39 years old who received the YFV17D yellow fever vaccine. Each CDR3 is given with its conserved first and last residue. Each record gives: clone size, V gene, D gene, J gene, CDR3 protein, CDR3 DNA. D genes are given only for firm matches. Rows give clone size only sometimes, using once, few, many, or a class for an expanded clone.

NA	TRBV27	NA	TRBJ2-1	CASRHTSSNEQFF	TGTGCCAGCAGACACACTAGTAGCAATGAGCAGTTCTTC
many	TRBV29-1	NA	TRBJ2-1	CSVGTGATVNEQFF	TGCAGCGTTGGTACGGGAGCGACGGTAAATGAGCAGTTCTTC
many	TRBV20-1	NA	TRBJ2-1	CSAGDPTEQFF	TGCAGTGCTGGGGACCCCACGGAGCAGTTCTTC
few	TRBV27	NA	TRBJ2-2	CASSYREAGELFF	TGTGCCAGCAGCTACAGGGAGGCCGGGGAGCTGTTTTTT
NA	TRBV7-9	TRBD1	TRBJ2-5	CASSGQVKETQYF	TGTGCCAGCAGCGGACAGGTCAAAGAGACCCAGTACTTC
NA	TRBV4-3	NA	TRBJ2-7	CASSQDHGAHLSYEQYF	TGCGCCAGCAGCCAAGATCATGGGGCCCACCTTTCCTACGAGCAGTACTTC
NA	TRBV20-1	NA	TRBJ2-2	CSATLAPNTGELFF	TGCAGTGCAACCCTAGCGCCCAACACCGGGGAGCTGTTTTTT
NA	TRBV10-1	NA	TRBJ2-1	CASSESGAAKGEQFF	TGCGCCAGCAGTGAGTCAGGAGCGGCGAAGGGTGAGCAGTTCTTC
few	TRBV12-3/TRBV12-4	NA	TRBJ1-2	CASSPPYTF	TGTGCCAGCAGTCCCCCCTACACCTTC
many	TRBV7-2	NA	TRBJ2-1	CASSLHRERQFF	TGTGCCAGCAGCTTGCACAGGGAGCGGCAGTTCTTC
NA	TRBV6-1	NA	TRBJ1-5	CASSERYSNQPQHF	TGTGCCAGCAGTGAACGGTATAGCAATCAGCCCCAGCATTTT
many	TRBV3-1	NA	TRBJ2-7	CASSQTWSAGEQYF	TGTGCCAGCAGCCAAACCTGGTCGGCTGGCGAGCAGTACTTC
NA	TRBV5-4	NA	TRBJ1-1	CASSHPGPMNTEAFF	TGTGCCAGCAGTCATCCGGGACCGATGAACACTGAAGCTTTCTTT
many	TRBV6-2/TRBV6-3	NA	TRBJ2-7	CASTPWASNYEQYF	TGTGCCAGCACCCCCTGGGCTAGCAACTACGAGCAGTACTTC
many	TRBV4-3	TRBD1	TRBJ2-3	CASSQNRQGARDTQYF	TGCGCCAGCAGCCAAAATAGGCAGGGGGCAAGAGATACGCAGTATTTT
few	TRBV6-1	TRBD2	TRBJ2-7	CASSERVAGSYEQYF	TGTGCCAGCAGTGAAAGGGTAGCGGGGAGCTACGAGCAGTACTTC
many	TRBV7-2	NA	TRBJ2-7	CASSLTAYEQYF	TGTGCCAGCAGCTTAACGGCCTACGAGCAGTACTTC
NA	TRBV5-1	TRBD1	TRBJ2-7	CASSPSGTGSYEQYF	TGCGCCAGCAGCCCCTCCGGGACAGGGTCCTACGAGCAGTACTTC
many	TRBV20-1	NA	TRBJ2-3	CSAYRRGADTQYF	TGCAGTGCTTACCGGCGAGGCGCAGATACGCAGTATTTT
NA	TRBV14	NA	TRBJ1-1	CASSQEVVTEAFF	TGTGCCAGCAGCCAAGAAGTAGTAACTGAAGCTTTCTTT
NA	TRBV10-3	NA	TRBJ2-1	CAIKEGVLSIEQFF	TGTGCCATCAAAGAGGGAGTACTCTCCATTGAGCAGTTCTTC
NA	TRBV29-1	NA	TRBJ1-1	CSGGRWGNTEAFF	TGCAGCGGGGGACGGTGGGGTAACACTGAAGCTTTCTTT
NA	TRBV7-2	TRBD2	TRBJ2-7	CASSIGLAGYDEQYF	TGTGCCAGCAGCATCGGACTAGCGGGATACGACGAGCAGTACTTC
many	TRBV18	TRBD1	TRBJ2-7	CASSRGQGVDEQYF	TGTGCCAGCTCTCGGGGACAGGGAGTCGACGAGCAGTACTTC
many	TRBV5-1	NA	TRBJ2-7	CASSSRQEGRYEQYF	TGCGCCAGCAGCTCTAGACAGGAGGGGAGATACGAGCAGTACTTC
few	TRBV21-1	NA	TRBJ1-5	CASSRIGTCNQPQHF	TGTGCCAGCAGCAGAATTGGGACTTGCAATCAGCCCCAGCATTTT
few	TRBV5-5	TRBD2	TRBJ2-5	CASSTIAGDIQETQYF	TGTGCCAGCAGCACCATAGCGGGAGATATCCAAGAGACCCAGTACTTC
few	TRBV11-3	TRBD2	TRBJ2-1	CASSPGLAGKGEQFF	TGTGCCAGCAGCCCCGGACTAGCGGGAAAGGGTGAGCAGTTCTTC
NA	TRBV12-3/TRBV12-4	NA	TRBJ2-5	CASSFGNSETQYF	TGTGCCAGCAGTTTCGGGAACTCGGAGACCCAGTACTTC
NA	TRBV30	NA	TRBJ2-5	CAWNRGETQYF	TGTGCCTGGAACCGTGGGGAGACCCAGTACTTC
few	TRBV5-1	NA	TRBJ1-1	CASSLGPPGAEAFF	TGCGCCAGCAGCTTGGGTCCGCCTGGCGCTGAAGCTTTCTTT
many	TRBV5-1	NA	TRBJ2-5	CASSLDGQETQYF	TGCGCCAGCAGCTTGGACGGTCAAGAGACCCAGTACTTC
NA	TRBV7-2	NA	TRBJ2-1	CASSLADSYNEQFF	TGTGCCAGCAGCTTAGCGGACTCCTACAATGAGCAGTTCTTC
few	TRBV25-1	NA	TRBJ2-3	CASSALLLTDTQYF	TGTGCCAGCAGTGCGTTACTACTCACAGATACGCAGTATTTT
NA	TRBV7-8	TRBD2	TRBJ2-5	CASSHPMREGLKTQYF	TGTGCCAGCAGCCACCCAATGCGGGAGGGCCTAAAGACCCAGTACTTC
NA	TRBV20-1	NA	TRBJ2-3	CSARGASTDTQYF	TGCAGTGCAAGAGGGGCTAGCACAGATACGCAGTATTTT